These 27 T cell receptor beta chains originate from one sample sequenced in a study of blood T cells in healthy people across ages. Together with a sample-barcoded 5' primer, a J-beta primer mix was included in a second PCR lasting about 7 to 11 cycles. One entry per CDR3 protein results from TCRdb running MiXCR on the 5' RACE reads. The table has 2 million or so distinct CDR3 sequences, roughly 50% seen once. Sequencing was done on a sample of blood. The receptors shown here come from a woman aged 35 to 49 in good health.

The chain recombines TRBV20-1 with TRBJ2-1, with TRBD2 matching over 8 bases. V dropped 0 bases and J dropped 10; count of bases not matched to a gene: 8. The CDR3 covers 14 residues. Germline V gives CDR1 DFQATT, CDR2 SNEGSKA (reference sequence). In DNA form, the CDR3 reads TGCAGTGCTAGAGATTACGGGGGGGGACAAGAGCAGTTCTTC. It yields the protein CSARDYGGGQEQFF.

This sequence joins TRBV20-1 and TRBJ2-6; D remains ambiguous. V dropped 4 bases and J dropped 0 bases, with 10 bases sitting between them. The germline V gene encodes CDR1 DFQATT and CDR2 SNEGSKA (reference sequence). The CDR3 contains 15 residues. CDR3 sequence reads: CSAMDGYSGANVLTF. CDR3 in DNA: TGCAGTGCTATGGACGGTTACTCTGGGGCCAACGTCCTGACTTTC.

This clonotype was seen only a few times. The chain carries TRBV28 and TRBJ2-6, with a tentative D call TRBD1 (5 bases). Germline V gene sequence: CDR1 MDHEN, CDR2 SYDVKM. V was clipped by 6 bases and J by 4 bases, with 10 bases between them. The CDR3 totals 14 residues. The CDR3, as DNA: TGTGCCAGCAGCCAATCAGGGGGGGCCAACGTCCTGACTTTC. The encoded protein is CASSQSGGANVLTF.

This clonotype was recorded a few times. The rearrangement uses TRBV27 and TRBJ2-6, with D unresolved. CDR3 size: 16 residues. Trimming removed 6 bases at V and 0 bases at J, with 12 bases between. Germline-derived CDR1 and CDR2 are MNHEY and SMNVEV (reference sequence). The CDR3 DNA sequence: TGTGCCAGCAGCCGTGCCCCCTCCTCTGGGGCCAACGTCCTGACTTTC. Residues: CASSRAPSSGANVLTF.

This rearrangement joins TRBV7-8 to TRBJ1-5, with TRBD1 identical over 7 bases. V trimming: 10 bases; J trimming: 2 bases; junction bases outside the gene matches: 5. CDR1 and CDR2 from the germline V gene are SGHVS and FQNEAQ. The CDR3 runs to 13 residues. As DNA, the CDR3 is TGTGCCACCCGGGACAGTCGCAATCAGCCCCAGCATTTT. Residues: CATRDSRNQPQHF. Variable domain in full (rest from reference TRBV7-8 and TRBJ1-5): GAGVSQSPRYKVAKRGQDVALRCDPISGHVSLFWYQQALGQGPEFLTYFQNEAQLDKSGLPSDRFFAERPEGSVSTLKIQRTQQEDSAVYLCATRDSRNQPQHFGDGTRLSIL.

This clonotype was detected once. V and J are TRBV20-1 and TRBJ2-1, with 11 bases identical to TRBD1. V was pared by 5 bases and J by 6 bases, with 6 bases of the junction left unmatched. From germline, CDR1 is DFQATT and CDR2 SNEGSKA (reference sequence). The CDR3 contains 14 residues. The CDR3 nucleotides are TGCAGTGCTGGACAGGGGGCTTTCCCCAATGAGCAGTTCTTC. As protein: CSAGQGAFPNEQFF.

The sample holds a few counts of this clonotype. CDR3 DNA sequence: TGTGCCAGCAGTTCTCCCGCCGGGACAGGGGGTCAGGGTTCCTACGAGCAGTACTTC. As protein: CASSSPAGTGGQGSYEQYF. This chain connects TRBV12-3 or TRBV12-4 to TRBJ2-7; 11 bases agree with TRBD1. After removal of 4 bases from V and 1 base from J, the junction contained 15 bases not matched to a gene. This CDR3 has 19 amino acids.

The CDR3 nucleotides are TGTGCCAGCAGCCAAGATTGGGTCTCAGATGAAAAACTGTTTTTT. Translation gives CASSQDWVSDEKLFF. The chain has TRBV4-2 and TRBJ1-4; D is ambiguous. The germline V gene has CDR1 LGHNA and CDR2 YNFKEQ. The CDR3 totals 15 residues. With 0 bases removed from V and 6 bases from J, the gap between germline ends came to 11 bases.

This chain connects TRBV4-3 to TRBJ2-4; no reliable D call. The better agreement between TRBJ2-5 and the DNA end casts doubt on the J call. The V gene's germline CDR1 is LGHNA and CDR2 YSLEER. CDR3 size: 15 residues. In DNA form, the CDR3 reads TGCGCCAGCAGCCAAGATCGGGCAGTCTCAGAGACCCAGTACTTC. Amino acids: CASSQDRAVSETQYF.

V is TRBV18 and J is TRBJ2-3, with D perhaps TRBD2 (5 bases). Trimming shortened V by 3 bases and J by 2 bases, and 24 bases separated the two germline ends. Germline V gene data show CDR1 as KGHSH and CDR2 as LQKENI. The CDR3 is 19 residues long. The CDR3 loop reads CASSPVRGNPQIATDTQYF. The CDR3, as DNA: TGTGCCAGCTCACCGGTACGGGGTAATCCGCAGATCGCCACAGATACGCAGTATTTT.

The count of this clonotype is one. The chain uses TRBV12-3 or TRBV12-4 and TRBJ1-5; 7 bases match TRBD1. The CDR3 covers 16 residues. V shed 6 bases and J 1 base; nucleotides not matched to a gene: 9. The CDR3 DNA is TGTGCCAGCAGCCACAGGGGAGCGGCGAGCAATCAGCCCCAGCATTTT. This translates into CASSHRGAASNQPQHF.

The J gene is TRBJ1-2, the V gene TRBV6-2 or TRBV6-3; tentatively, D is TRBD1 (6 bases). The germline V gene has CDR1 MNHEY and CDR2 SVGEGT. The V and J ends lost 3 bases and 7 bases respectively, with 12 bases between them. The CDR3 length is 13 residues. CDR3 protein: CASSYSTGLGYTF. In DNA form, the CDR3 reads TGTGCCAGCAGTTATTCTACAGGGCTTGGCTACACCTTC.

The rearrangement links TRBV20-1 to TRBJ1-2, with D tentatively TRBD1 (5 bases). Germline CDR1 reads DFQATT; CDR2 reads SNEGSKA (reference sequence). The ends were cut back, 3 bases at V and 4 bases at J, with 12 bases in the middle. The length of the CDR3 is 13 residues. This CDR3 is CSASKGQGYGYTF. CDR3 sequence (DNA): TGCAGTGCTAGTAAGGGGCAGGGCTATGGCTACACCTTC.

V is TRBV10-3 and J is TRBJ2-4, with 7 bases identical to TRBD2. Germline CDR1 and CDR2: ENHRY and SYGVKD. The CDR3 is 14 residues long. With V trimmed by 0 bases and J by 7 bases, 3 bases remained unmatched. CDR3 bases: TGTGCCATCAGTGAGTCGGGGGGGAAGAACATTCAGTACTTC. It is translated as CAISESGGKNIQYF.

The chain uses TRBV4-3 and TRBJ1-1, with D tentatively TRBD1 (5 bases). Looked up from germline, CDR1 is LGHNA and CDR2 is YSLEER. CDR3 length: 15 amino acids. CDR3 residues: CAKSAGRIMNTEAFF. CDR3 nucleotide sequence: TGCGCAAAATCGGCAGGGAGGATCATGAACACTGAAGCTTTCTTT.

This clonotype was picked up one time. The rearrangement links TRBV6-6 to TRBJ1-6, with D tentatively TRBD1 (6 bases). This CDR3 contains 14 residues. The V end lost 1 base, the J end lost 10 bases, and 11 bases lay between the germline ends. CDR1 MNHNY and CDR2 SVGAGI come from the germline V gene (reference sequence). The CDR3, as DNA: TGTGCCAGCAGTTACTACAGGGACCAGTCACCCCTCCACTTT. Translating gives CASSYYRDQSPLHF.

This clonotype was seen at least ten times. The V call is TRBV9, the J call TRBJ1-1; TRBD1 agrees at 7 bases. Trimming at V came to 4 bases and at J to 1 base, leaving 4 bases not matched to a gene. Germline assignment: CDR1 SGDLS and CDR2 YYNGEE. The CDR3 totals 14 residues. The CDR3 is CASSPRQGNTEAFF. CDR3 DNA: TGTGCCAGCAGCCCCAGACAGGGGAACACTGAAGCTTTCTTT.

In this sample, this clonotype turned up a few times. This sequence joins TRBV20-1 and TRBJ2-5, with D unresolved. Per germline, CDR1 DFQATT and CDR2 SNEGSKA (reference sequence). CDR3 length equals 16 residues. The V gene lost 3 bases and the J gene lost 0 bases, with 17 bases spanning the gap. CDR3 region: CSARVRLTWYQETQYF. The CDR3 DNA sequence: TGCAGTGCTAGGGTCCGTCTAACTTGGTACCAAGAGACCCAGTACTTC.

This clonotype was recorded a few times. J is TRBJ1-5 and V is TRBV12-3 or TRBV12-4, with TRBD1 as a possible D gene (6 bases). The CDR3 is made up of 15 amino acids. V lost 5 bases and J 3 bases, leaving 14 bases between the germline ends. CDR3 sequence: CASSHRQASNQPQHF. CDR3 nucleotide sequence: TGTGCCAGCAGTCACAGACAGGCCTCCAATCAGCCCCAGCATTTT.

V is TRBV5-1 and J is TRBJ1-4, with TRBD1 as a possible D gene (6 bases). Germline V gene lookup returns CDR1 SGHRS and CDR2 YFSETQ. The V gene lost 3 bases and the J gene lost 4 bases, with 19 bases spanning the gap. CDR3 length: 17 residues. CDR3 nucleotide sequence: TGCGCCAGCAGCTCCGGCCTCTGGACAGCGTTTAATGAAAAACTGTTTTTT. Residues: CASSSGLWTAFNEKLFF. Looking up the rest from reference TRBV5-1 and TRBJ1-4 gives the full variable domain: KAGVTQTPRYLIKTRGQQVTLSCSPISGHRSVSWYQQTPGQGLQFLFEYFSETQRNKGNFPGRFSGRQFSNSRSEMNVSTLELGDSALYLCASSSGLWTAFNEKLFFGSGTQLSVL.

A remark on this clonotype: A read error may account for a junction end that differs from germline. The gene calls are TRBV20-1 and TRBJ1-2; perhaps TRBD1 as D (5 bases). The CDR3 runs to 16 residues. Germline V CDR1 and CDR2: DFQATT, SNEGSKA (reference sequence). The chain's CDR3 is CSVRPGTGVIVYGYTF. Written as DNA, the CDR3 is TGCAGTGTTAGACCCGGGACGGGGGTTATAGTCTATGGCTACACCTTC.

The CDR3 DNA reads as TGTGCCAGCACCCGCCTTCTCCCGGGACAGGGGGACTATGGCTACACCTTC. Translation: CASTRLLPGQGDYGYTF. The chain has TRBV12-3 or TRBV12-4 and TRBJ1-2, with 11 bases aligning to TRBD1. This CDR3 spans 17 amino acids. Unmatched junction bases numbered 13, after V lost 7 bases and J lost 3 bases.

As regards this clonotype: The junction departs from germline at one end; a sequencing error may be responsible. The CDR3 region has the DNA TGCGCCAGCAGCGGCGGACTAGCGGGGGGCTCCTACAATGAGCAGTTCTTC. This sequence encodes CASSGGLAGGSYNEQFF. The chain links TRBV2 to TRBJ2-1, with 14 bases aligning to TRBD2. This CDR3 contains 17 residues. The germline V gene encodes CDR1 SNHLY and CDR2 FYNNEI. The full variable domain, its missing parts supplied by reference TRBV2 and TRBJ2-1, is EPEVTQTPSHQVTQMGQEVILRCVPISNHLYFYWYRQILGQKVEFLVSFYNNEISEKSEIFDDQFSVERPDGSNFTLKIRSTKLEDSAMYFCASSGGLAGGSYNEQFFGPGTRLTVL.

This clonotype was counted a few times. The chain joins TRBV12-3 or TRBV12-4 to TRBJ1-1, with D possibly matching TRBD1 (6 bases). The CDR3 length is 15 residues. V was pared by 6 bases and J by 0 bases, with 14 bases between. Here the CDR3 reads CASSPYRVVNTEAFF. CDR3 DNA: TGTGCCAGCAGCCCGTACAGGGTGGTGAACACTGAAGCTTTCTTT.

This clonotype was counted once. The rearrangement links TRBV7-6 to TRBJ1-6; 9 nucleotides match TRBD1. This CDR3 has 15 amino acids. The germline V gene encodes CDR1 SGHVS and CDR2 FNYEAQ. The V gene end was trimmed by 1 base and the J gene end by 11 bases; junction bases not matched to a gene: 6. The CDR3 is CASSLGTGVGPPLHF. For the CDR3, the DNA is TGTGCCAGCAGCTTAGGGACAGGGGTAGGTCCACCCCTCCACTTT.

The rearrangement uses TRBV10-3 and TRBJ2-7; D not certain. V was cut by 4 bases and J by 2 bases, with 12 bases left in between. This CDR3 contains 14 residues. Germline V CDR1 and CDR2: ENHRY, SYGVKD. The CDR3: CAISAGPTTYEQYF. CDR3 nucleotide sequence: TGTGCCATCAGTGCTGGGCCAACAACCTACGAGCAGTACTTC.

This clonotype appeared a few times. The rearrangement uses TRBV20-1 and TRBJ1-5, with no clear D. CDR1 and CDR2 from the germline V gene are DFQATT and SNEGSKA (reference sequence). V was trimmed by 0 bases and J by 0 bases, leaving 12 bases between them. The CDR3 has 16 amino acids. For the CDR3, the DNA is TGCAGTGCTAGAGATCCGGCCGGTTATAGCAATCAGCCCCAGCATTTT. Its translation is CSARDPAGYSNQPQHF.